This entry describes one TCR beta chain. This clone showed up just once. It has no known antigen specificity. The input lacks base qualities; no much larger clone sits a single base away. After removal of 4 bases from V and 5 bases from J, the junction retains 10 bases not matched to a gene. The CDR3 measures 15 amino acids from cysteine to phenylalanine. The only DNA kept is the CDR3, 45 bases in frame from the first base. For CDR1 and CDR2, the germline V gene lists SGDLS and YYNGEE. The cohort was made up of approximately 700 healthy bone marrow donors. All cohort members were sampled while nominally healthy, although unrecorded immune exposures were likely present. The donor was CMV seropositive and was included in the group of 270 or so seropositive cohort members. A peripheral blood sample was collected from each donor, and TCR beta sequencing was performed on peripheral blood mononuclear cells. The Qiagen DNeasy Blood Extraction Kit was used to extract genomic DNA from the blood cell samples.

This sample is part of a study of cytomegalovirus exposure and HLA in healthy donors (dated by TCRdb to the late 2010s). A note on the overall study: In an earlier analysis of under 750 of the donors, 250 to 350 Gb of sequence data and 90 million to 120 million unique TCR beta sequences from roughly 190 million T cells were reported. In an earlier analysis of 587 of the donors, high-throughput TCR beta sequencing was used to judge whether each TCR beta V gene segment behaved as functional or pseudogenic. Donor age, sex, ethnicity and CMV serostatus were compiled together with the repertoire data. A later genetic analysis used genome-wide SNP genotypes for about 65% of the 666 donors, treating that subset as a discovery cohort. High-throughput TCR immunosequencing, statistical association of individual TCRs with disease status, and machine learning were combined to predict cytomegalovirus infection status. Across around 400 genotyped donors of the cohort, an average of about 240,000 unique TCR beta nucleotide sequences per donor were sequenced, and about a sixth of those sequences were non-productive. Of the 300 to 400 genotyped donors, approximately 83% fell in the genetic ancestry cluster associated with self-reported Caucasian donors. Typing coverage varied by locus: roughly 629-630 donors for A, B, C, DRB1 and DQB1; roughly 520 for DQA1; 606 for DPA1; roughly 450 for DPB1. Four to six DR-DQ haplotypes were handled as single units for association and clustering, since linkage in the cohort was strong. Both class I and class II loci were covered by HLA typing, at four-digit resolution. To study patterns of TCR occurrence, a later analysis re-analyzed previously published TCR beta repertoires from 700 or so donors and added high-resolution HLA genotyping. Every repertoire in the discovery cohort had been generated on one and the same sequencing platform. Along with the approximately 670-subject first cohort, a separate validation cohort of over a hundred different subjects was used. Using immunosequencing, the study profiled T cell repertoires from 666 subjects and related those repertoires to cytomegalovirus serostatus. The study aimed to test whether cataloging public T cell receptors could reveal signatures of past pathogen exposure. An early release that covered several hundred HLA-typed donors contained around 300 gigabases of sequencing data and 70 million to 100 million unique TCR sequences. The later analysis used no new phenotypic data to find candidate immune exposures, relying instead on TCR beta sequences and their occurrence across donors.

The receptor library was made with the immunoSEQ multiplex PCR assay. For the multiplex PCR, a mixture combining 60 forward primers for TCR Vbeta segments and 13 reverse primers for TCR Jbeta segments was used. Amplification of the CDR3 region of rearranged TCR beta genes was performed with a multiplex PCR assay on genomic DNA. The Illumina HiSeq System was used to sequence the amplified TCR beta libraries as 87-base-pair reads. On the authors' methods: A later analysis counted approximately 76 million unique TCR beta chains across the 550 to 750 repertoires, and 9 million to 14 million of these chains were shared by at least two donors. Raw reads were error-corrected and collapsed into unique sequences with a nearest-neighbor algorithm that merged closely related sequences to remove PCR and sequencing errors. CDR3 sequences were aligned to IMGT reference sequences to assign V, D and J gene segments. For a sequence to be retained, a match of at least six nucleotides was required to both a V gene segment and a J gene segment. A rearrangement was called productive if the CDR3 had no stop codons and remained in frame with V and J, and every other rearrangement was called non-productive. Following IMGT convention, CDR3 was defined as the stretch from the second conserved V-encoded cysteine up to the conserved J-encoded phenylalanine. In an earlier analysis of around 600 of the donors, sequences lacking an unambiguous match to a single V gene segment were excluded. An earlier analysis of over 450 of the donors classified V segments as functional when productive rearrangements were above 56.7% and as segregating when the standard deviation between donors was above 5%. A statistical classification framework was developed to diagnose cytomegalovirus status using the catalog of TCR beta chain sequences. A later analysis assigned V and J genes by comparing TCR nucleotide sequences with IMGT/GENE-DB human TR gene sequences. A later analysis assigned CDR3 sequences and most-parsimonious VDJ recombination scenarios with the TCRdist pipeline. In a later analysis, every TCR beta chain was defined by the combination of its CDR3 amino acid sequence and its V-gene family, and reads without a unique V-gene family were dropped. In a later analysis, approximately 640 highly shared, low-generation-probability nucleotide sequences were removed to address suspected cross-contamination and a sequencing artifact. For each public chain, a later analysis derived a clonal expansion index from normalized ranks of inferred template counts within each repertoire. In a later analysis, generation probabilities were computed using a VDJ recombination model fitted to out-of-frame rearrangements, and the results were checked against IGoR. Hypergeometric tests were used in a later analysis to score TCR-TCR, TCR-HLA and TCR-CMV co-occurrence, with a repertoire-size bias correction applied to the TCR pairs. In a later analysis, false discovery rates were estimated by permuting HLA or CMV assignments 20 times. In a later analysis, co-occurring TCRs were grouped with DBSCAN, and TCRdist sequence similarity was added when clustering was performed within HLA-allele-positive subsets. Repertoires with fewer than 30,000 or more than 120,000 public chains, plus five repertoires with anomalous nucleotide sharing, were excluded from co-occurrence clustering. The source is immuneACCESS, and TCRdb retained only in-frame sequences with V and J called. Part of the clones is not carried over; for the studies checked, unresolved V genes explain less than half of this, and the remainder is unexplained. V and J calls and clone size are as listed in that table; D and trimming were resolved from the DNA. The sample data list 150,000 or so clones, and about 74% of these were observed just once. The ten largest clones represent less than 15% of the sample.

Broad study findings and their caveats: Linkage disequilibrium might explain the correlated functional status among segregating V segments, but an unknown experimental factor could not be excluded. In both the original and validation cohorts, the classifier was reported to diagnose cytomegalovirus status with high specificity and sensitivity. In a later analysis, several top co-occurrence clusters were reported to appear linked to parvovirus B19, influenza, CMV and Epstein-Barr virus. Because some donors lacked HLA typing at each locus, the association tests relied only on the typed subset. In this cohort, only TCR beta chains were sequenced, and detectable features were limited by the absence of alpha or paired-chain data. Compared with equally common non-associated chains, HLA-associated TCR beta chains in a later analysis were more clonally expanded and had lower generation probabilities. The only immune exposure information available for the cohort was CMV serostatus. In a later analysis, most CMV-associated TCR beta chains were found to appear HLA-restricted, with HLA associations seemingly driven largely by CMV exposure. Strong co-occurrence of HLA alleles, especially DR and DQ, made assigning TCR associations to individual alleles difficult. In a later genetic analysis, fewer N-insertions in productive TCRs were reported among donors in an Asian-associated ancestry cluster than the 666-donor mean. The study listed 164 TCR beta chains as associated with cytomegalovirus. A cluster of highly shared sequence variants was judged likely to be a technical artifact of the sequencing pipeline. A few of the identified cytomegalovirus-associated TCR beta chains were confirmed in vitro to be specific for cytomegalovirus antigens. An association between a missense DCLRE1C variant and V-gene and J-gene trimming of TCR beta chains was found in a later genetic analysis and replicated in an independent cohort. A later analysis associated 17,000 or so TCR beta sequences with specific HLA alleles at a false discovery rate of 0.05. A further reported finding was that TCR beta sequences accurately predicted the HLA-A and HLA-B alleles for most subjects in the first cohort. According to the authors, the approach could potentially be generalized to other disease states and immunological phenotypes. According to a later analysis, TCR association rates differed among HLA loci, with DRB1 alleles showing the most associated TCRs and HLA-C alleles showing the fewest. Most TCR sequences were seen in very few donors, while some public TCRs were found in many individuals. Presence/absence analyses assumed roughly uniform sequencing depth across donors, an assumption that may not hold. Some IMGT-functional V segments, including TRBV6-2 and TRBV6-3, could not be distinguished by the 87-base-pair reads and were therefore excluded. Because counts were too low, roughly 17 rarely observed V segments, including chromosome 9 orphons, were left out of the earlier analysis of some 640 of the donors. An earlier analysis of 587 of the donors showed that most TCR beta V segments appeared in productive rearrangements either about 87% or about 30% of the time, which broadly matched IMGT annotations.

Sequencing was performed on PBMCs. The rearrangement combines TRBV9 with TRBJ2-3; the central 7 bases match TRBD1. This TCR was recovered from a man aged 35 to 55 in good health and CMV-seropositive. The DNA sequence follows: TGTGCCAGCAGCCGGACAGGTATGCGCGGAGATACGCAGTATTTT. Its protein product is CASSRTGMRGDTQYF. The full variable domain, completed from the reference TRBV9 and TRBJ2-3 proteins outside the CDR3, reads DSGVTQTPKHLITATGQRVTLRCSPRSGDLSVYWYQQSLDQGLQFLIQYYNGEERAKGNILERFSAQQFPDLHSELNLSSLELGDSALYFCASSRTGMRGDTQYFGPGTRLTVL.